A single sample is the source of the 32 T cell receptor beta chains below, sequenced in a study of CD8+ T cells in alopecia areata. Cell sorting was performed on pooled cutaneous lymph node cells with CD4, CD8alpha, NKG2D, NKG2ACE and other markers. Once RNA had been extracted, it was reverse transcribed into cDNA to act as the sequencing template. Sequencing was performed with immunoSEQ multiplex PCR; in TCRdb, only in-frame clones are kept and a portion is missing. The sample is made up of roughly 260,000 clones, none counted only once. Source material: CD4+ T cells sorted from a lymph node. The receptors derive from a C3H/HeJ mouse with alopecia areata. For the strain, the MHC haplotype given is H2-k.

The sample holds a few counts of this clone. Gene names and germline refer to mouse. The CDR3 extends 4 residues past the end of the read, so its final part is completed from the germline J gene. V gene TRBV13-1 combines with J gene TRBJ1-2; D perhaps matches TRBD1 (6 bases). The V and J ends lost 0 bases and 0 bases respectively, with 9 bases between them. Germline CDR1 and CDR2: NSHNY and SYGAGN. The CDR3 is made up of 15 amino acids. The CDR3 loop reads CASSDAEGANSDYTF. The sequenced CDR3 bases are TGTGCCAGCAGTGATGCAGAGGGGGCAAACTCC.

With regard to this clone: Gene names are mouse gene names. The sequence runs out 4 residues before the end of the CDR3; the remainder is reconstructed from the germline J gene. The chain links TRBV5 to TRBJ2-3, with 9 bases identical to TRBD2. Germline-derived CDR1 and CDR2 are LGHNA and YNLKQL (reference sequence). The CDR3 sequence is 15 residues long. The V and J ends lost 2 bases and 2 bases, in that order; junction bases with no gene match: 2. The sequenced CDR3 bases are TGTGCCAGCAGCCAAACTGGGGGGTATGCAGAA. Protein sequence: CASSQTGGYAE. The entire CDR3 is CASSQTGGYAETLYF.

This clone has at least ten counts. The germline and genes are mouse ones. With the read ending 4 residues before the CDR3 end, the germline J gene is used to fill in that end. The chain links TRBV17 to TRBJ2-2; the D gene is possibly TRBD2 (6 bases). Trimming cost V 3 bases and J 2 bases, with 7 bases left between them. Germline CDR1 and CDR2: MNHDT and YYDKIL. The CDR3 loop spans 14 amino acids. CDR3 bases read: TGTGCTAGCAGTAGGTGGGGGAACACCGGG. Its protein product is CASSRWGNTG. The full CDR3 sequence reads CASSRWGNTGQLYF.

This clone was detected only a few times. Mouse gene names apply. The CDR3 end is not reached by the read, which stops 3 residues before it; the germline J gene fills it in. The chain is built from TRBV13-2 and TRBJ1-6; D is perhaps TRBD1 (6 bases). Being an ORF, TRBJ1-6 has a function that is uncertain. The CDR3 has 13 amino acids. Germline loops: CDR1 NNHNN, CDR2 SYGAGS (reference sequence). Trimming pared 5 bases from V and 5 bases from J, leaving 8 bases between. Here the CDR3 reads CASGQGNNSPLYF. The part of the CDR3 DNA that was read is TGTGCCAGCGGCCAGGGGAATAATTCGCCC.

Concerning this clone: Gene names and germline refer to mouse. The read gets to within 4 residues of the CDR3 end, and the germline J gene fills in the rest. The chain recombines TRBV31 with TRBJ2-1; a weak D match, TRBD1 (5 bases). Germline CDR1 is GKSSPN and CDR2 is SITVG. V gave up 2 bases and J gave up 1 base, with 12 bases separating them. This CDR3 has 15 residues. The part of the CDR3 DNA that was read is TGTGCCTGGAGTTCTCGGACAATAAACTATGCT. Residues: CAWSSRTINYA. The whole CDR3 protein reads CAWSSRTINYAEQFF.

There are a few counts of this clone. Gene names and germline match the mouse. The sequenced fragment ends 4 residues before the CDR3 boundary, so the rest is inferred from the germline J gene. V usage is TRBV19 and J usage is TRBJ2-7; tentatively, D is TRBD1 (5 bases). The CDR3 has 14 residues. Germline V gives CDR1 FNHDT, CDR2 SITEND (reference sequence). Trimming left V 4 bases short and J 0 bases short, with 11 bases between. The chain's CDR3 is CASSLGHSSYEQYF. CDR3 bases read: TGTGCCAGCAGTCTCGGACATAGCTCCTAT.

A note on this clone: A read error is possible here, since a much larger clone lies one base away. The genes are named according to mouse. The sequenced fragment ends 4 residues before the CDR3 boundary, so the rest is inferred from the germline J gene. The genes are TRBV14 and TRBJ2-2, with TRBD1 matching over 7 bases. Per germline, CDR1 SGHDT and CDR2 FRDEAV. The CDR3 consists of 15 residues. J was trimmed by 0 bases and V by 5 bases; bases with no gene match: 4. CDR3 bases read: TGTGCCAGCAGCCACGGGACAGCAAACACCGGG. Its protein product is CASSHGTANTG. The entire CDR3 protein reads CASSHGTANTGQLYF. Full variable domain (remainder filled in from reference TRBV14 and TRBJ2-2): EAGVTQSPRYAVLQEGQAVSFWCDPISGHDTLYWYQQPRDQGPQLLVYFRDEAVIDNSQLPSDRFSAVRPKGTNSTLKIQSAKQGDTATYLCASSHGTANTGQLYFGEGSKLTVL.

This clone has a handful of counts. Gene names are mouse gene names. Read data end 4 residues before the CDR3 end; the end is taken from the germline J gene. The chain joins TRBV14 to TRBJ2-5; TRBD1 agrees at 11 bases. This CDR3 comprises 15 residues. Germline V gives CDR1 SGHDT, CDR2 FRDEAV. J was trimmed by 3 bases and V by 4 bases; bases with no gene match: 4. CDR3 in amino acids: CASSRGTGGQDTQYF. CDR3 DNA (partial): TGTGCCAGCAGTCGCGGGACAGGGGGGCAAGAC. Full variable domain (rest looked up from reference TRBV14 and TRBJ2-5): EAGVTQSPRYAVLQEGQAVSFWCDPISGHDTLYWYQQPRDQGPQLLVYFRDEAVIDNSQLPSDRFSAVRPKGTNSTLKIQSAKQGDTATYLCASSRGTGGQDTQYFGPGTRLLVL.

This clone occurred many times. The gene symbols are mouse symbols. The missing CDR3 end, 4 residues past where the read stops, is filled in from the germline J gene. This sample includes further DNA sequences coding for the same CDR3. The V gene is TRBV13-3, the J gene TRBJ2-2, with 7 bases matching TRBD1. The V gene end was trimmed by 0 bases and the J gene end by 0 bases; junction bases not matched to a gene: 5. The CDR3 extends over 17 amino acids. Per germline, CDR1 NNHDY and CDR2 SYVADS. The sequenced part of the CDR3 DNA is TGTGCCAGCAGTGATGCGAGGGGGACAGCAAACACCGGG. Amino acids: CASSDARGTANTG. The whole CDR3 is CASSDARGTANTGQLYF.

Remarks on this clone: The gene symbols are mouse symbols. Read coverage stops 4 residues before the CDR3 terminus; the germline J gene supplies the remainder. This chain uses TRBV13-2 with TRBJ2-3; 9 positions agree with TRBD2. In germline, CDR1 is NNHNN, CDR2 SYGAGS (reference sequence). Germline trimming cut 0 bases from V and 1 base from J; bases unmatched to any gene: 6. There are 17 residues in the CDR3. CDR3: CASGDARLGDRAETLYF. The CDR3 bases that were read are TGTGCCAGCGGTGATGCCAGACTGGGGGATCGTGCAGAA.

This clone occurred a few times. The genes and germline here are from mouse. The CDR3 end lies 4 residues beyond the end of the read and is filled in from the germline J gene. V is TRBV5 and J is TRBJ1-1, with TRBD1 matching 10 bases. The CDR3 has 14 amino acids. The V gene's germline CDR1 is LGHNA and CDR2 YNLKQL (reference sequence). The CDR3 loop reads CASSQEGQGTEVFF. CDR3 DNA, as far as it was read: TGTGCCAGCAGCCAAGAGGGACAGGGGACA.

In this sample, this clone turned up a few times. Gene names denote mouse genes. The sequence runs out 4 residues before the end of the CDR3; the remainder is reconstructed from the germline J gene. The V call is TRBV19, the J call TRBJ2-4; the match to TRBD2 covers 10 bases. V shed 2 bases, J shed 0 bases, and the junction held 3 bases outside the gene matches. The CDR3 is made up of 16 amino acids. Germline V gene sequence: CDR1 FNHDT, CDR2 SITEND (reference sequence). CDR3 bases read: TGTGCCAGCAGTATCGGGACTGGGGCTAGTCAAAAC. Its translation is CASSIGTGASQN. The entire CDR3 sequence reads CASSIGTGASQNTLYF.

This clone was observed a few times. Any gene name here is a mouse gene name. The read ends 4 residues shy of where the CDR3 ends; the end is completed using the germline J gene. The V and J genes are TRBV13-1 and TRBJ1-2; a weak D match, TRBD1 (5 bases). V lost 3 bases and J 0 bases, leaving 12 bases between the germline ends. The length of the CDR3 is 15 residues. Germline V gene lookup returns CDR1 NSHNY and CDR2 SYGAGN. The CDR3 reads CASSGSGPANSDYTF. Incomplete CDR3 DNA: TGTGCCAGCAGTGGTTCAGGGCCCGCAAACTCC.

This clone has just a few counts. Gene names denote mouse genes. The read ends 4 residues shy of where the CDR3 ends; the end is completed using the germline J gene. The V and J genes are TRBV1 and TRBJ2-5, with D possibly TRBD2 on 5 matching bases. CDR1 and CDR2 from the germline V gene are NSQYPW and LRSPGD (reference sequence). This CDR3 contains 11 residues. CDR3 protein: CTCSWGDTQYF. The part of the CDR3 DNA that was read is TGCACCTGCAGTTGGGGAGAC.

This clone showed up many times. Gene and germline names: mouse. The sample carries other DNA sequences with the same CDR3. The CDR3 bases that were read are TGTGCCAGCAGTATTGGGGGTAGTCAAAAC. This gives the protein CASSIGGSQN. The full CDR3 sequence reads CASSIGGSQNTLYF. The chain has TRBV19 and TRBJ2-4, with D possibly matching TRBD2 (6 bases). The read ends 4 residues early relative to the CDR3; the germline J gene fills the gap. The germline CDR1 and CDR2 sequences are FNHDT and SITEND (reference sequence). The CDR3 runs 14 residues. V was trimmed by 2 bases and J by 0 bases, leaving 7 bases between them.

This clone has a count of ten or more. The gene symbols are mouse symbols. Read coverage stops 4 residues before the CDR3 terminus; the germline J gene supplies the remainder. This chain connects TRBV14 to TRBJ2-2; TRBD1 aligns across 9 bases. The germline gives CDR1 SGHDT, CDR2 FRDEAV. The CDR3 length is 15 residues. V gave up 4 bases and J gave up 6 bases; unmatched junction bases: 7. The part of the CDR3 DNA that was read is TGTGCCAGCAGTCACTGGGACAGGGATGCCGGG. Translating gives CASSHWDRDAG. The whole CDR3 protein reads CASSHWDRDAGQLYF.

With regard to this clone: Mouse names are used for the genes. With the read ending 4 residues before the CDR3 end, the germline J gene is used to fill in that end. The rearrangement uses TRBV19 and TRBJ1-2; no definite D call. From germline, CDR1 is FNHDT and CDR2 SITEND (reference sequence). Between the trimmed V and J ends, which lost 5 bases and 1 base, there was a span of 12 bases. This CDR3 has 14 residues. CDR3 DNA, as far as it was read: TGTGCCAGCAGACTCAGACAAAAAAACTCC. Amino acid sequence: CASRLRQKNS. The full CDR3 sequence reads CASRLRQKNSDYTF.

This clone was seen more than once but under ten times. The gene names here belong to mouse. The read ends 4 residues early relative to the CDR3; the germline J gene fills the gap. This chain links TRBV1 with TRBJ1-2, with no clear D. V was shortened by 0 bases and J by 0 bases, with 11 bases between the two germline ends. The CDR3 covers 16 residues. Germline V gives CDR1 NSQYPW, CDR2 LRSPGD (reference sequence). Incomplete CDR3 DNA: TGCACCTGCAGTGCAGAACAGACACATACAAACTCC. The encoded protein is CTCSAEQTHTNS. The whole CDR3 is CTCSAEQTHTNSDYTF.

Remarks on this clone: Gene names and germline refer to mouse. The read finishes 4 residues shy of the CDR3 end, and the germline J gene is used to complete it. Other DNA variants within this sample encode the same CDR3. The chain carries TRBV12-1 and TRBJ2-2, with D possibly being TRBD1 (6 bases). V dropped 1 base and J dropped 2 bases, with 7 bases sitting between them. Per the germline V gene, CDR1 is SGHSN and CDR2 is HYEKVE. The CDR3 has 14 residues. CDR3 loop: CASSLTGNTGQLYF. CDR3 bases read: TGTGCCAGCTCTCTTACAGGGAACACCGGG.

This clone was found a few times. Gene and germline names: mouse. The sequenced CDR3 bases are TGTGCTAGCAGTATACAGCAAGAC. Its translation: CASSIQQD. The whole CDR3 sequence is CASSIQQDTQYF. J is TRBJ2-5 and V is TRBV29, with D uncertain. The observed sequence ends 4 residues before the CDR3 terminus, with the missing tail filled in from the germline J gene. The germline CDR1 and CDR2 sequences are MSHET and SYDVDS. The length of the CDR3 is 12 residues. The V end was cut by 5 bases, the J end by 3 bases, with 6 bases between.

Points on this clone: Gene names follow the mouse nomenclature. Read coverage stops 4 residues before the CDR3 terminus; the germline J gene supplies the remainder. The genes are TRBV13-1 and TRBJ2-7; 9 bases match TRBD2. The junction had 4 bases not matched to a gene; V was cut back by 6 bases and J by 0 bases. The CDR3 loop spans 14 amino acids. Germline CDR1 and CDR2: NSHNY and SYGAGN. This CDR3 is CASITGGSSYEQYF. The sequenced part of the CDR3 DNA is TGTGCCAGCATAACTGGGGGGAGCTCCTAT.

Comment on this clone: The gene names given are mouse names. The read terminates 4 residues ahead of where the CDR3 ends, so the germline J gene completes it. The rearrangement links TRBV1 to TRBJ1-1, with D possibly TRBD1 on 6 matching bases. Germline V gives CDR1 NSQYPW, CDR2 LRSPGD (reference sequence). This CDR3 region has 13 residues. Trimming left V 6 bases short and J 1 base short, with 9 bases between. CDR3 residues: CTCRGGRNTEVFF. The CDR3 bases that were read are TGCACCTGCAGAGGGGGGCGGAACACA.

Concerning this clone itself: Gene names and germline refer to mouse. The observed sequence ends 4 residues before the CDR3 terminus, with the missing tail filled in from the germline J gene. Distinct nucleotide sequences in the sample also encode this CDR3. The V and J genes are TRBV19 and TRBJ2-7; 7 positions match TRBD1. V trimming: 10 bases; J trimming: 0 bases; junction bases outside the gene matches: 4. In germline, CDR1 is FNHDT, CDR2 SITEND (reference sequence). The CDR3 contains 12 residues. This chain's CDR3 is CASRDSSYEQYF. The CDR3 DNA, read in part, is TGTGCCTCCCGGGACAGCTCCTAT. Drawing the rest from reference TRBV19 and TRBJ2-7, the complete variable domain is GGIITQTPKFLIGQEGQKLTLKCQQNFNHDTMYWYRQDSGKGLRLIYYSITENDLQKGDLSEGYDASREKKSSFSLTVTSAQKNEMAVFLCASRDSSYEQYFGPGTRLTVL.

This clone was detected a few times. Each gene name is a mouse one. The read stops 4 residues short of the end of the CDR3; the missing end is completed from the germline J gene. This chain uses TRBV31 with TRBJ2-1; 7 nucleotides match TRBD1. CDR1 GKSSPN and CDR2 SITVG come from the germline V gene. This CDR3 contains 14 residues. J lost 3 bases, V lost 1 base, and 3 bases had no gene match. The CDR3 bases that were read are TGTGCCTGGAGTCCGACAGGGACCTATGCT. Translation: CAWSPTGTYA. The complete CDR3 sequence is CAWSPTGTYAEQFF. The complete variable domain, with remaining parts taken from reference TRBV31 and TRBJ2-1, reads AQTIHQWPVAEIKAVGSPLSLGCTIKGKSSPNLYWYWQATGGTLQQLFYSITVGQVESVVQLNLSASRPKDDQFILSTEKLLLSHSGFYLCAWSPTGTYAEQFFGPGTRLTVL.

Remarks on this clone: All gene names here are mouse names. Sequencing ends 4 residues short of the CDR3 end; the germline J gene provides the rest. Other nucleotide sequences from this sample produce the same CDR3. The rearrangement links TRBV31 to TRBJ2-3; no definite D call. The germline V and J ends were trimmed by 0 bases and 0 bases, with 7 bases remaining between them. The CDR3 extends over 14 amino acids. Germline V gene data show CDR1 as GKSSPN and CDR2 as SITVG. The DNA read from the CDR3 is TGTGCCTGGAGTCTTGACACTAGTGCAGAA. Its protein is CAWSLDTSAE. The entire CDR3 reads CAWSLDTSAETLYF.

A word on this clone: Here the gene names and germline are mouse. The DNA ends 4 residues before the CDR3 does, and the rest of the CDR3 is filled in from the germline J gene. The sample contains more than one DNA sequence encoding this CDR3. The chain uses TRBV13-2 and TRBJ2-7; TRBD2 is a possible D gene (7 bases). CDR1 NNHNN and CDR2 SYGAGS come from the germline V gene (reference sequence). Trimming removed 1 base from V and 0 bases from J, with 8 bases in between. The CDR3 length is 14 residues. The part of the CDR3 DNA that was read is TGTGCCAGCGGTGATTGGGGGGCCTCCTAT. Residues: CASGDWGASY. The full CDR3 is CASGDWGASYEQYF.

Note on this clone: The genes are named according to mouse. The sequence runs out 4 residues before the end of the CDR3; the remainder is reconstructed from the germline J gene. The gene calls are TRBV31 and TRBJ1-2; the D gene is possibly TRBD1 (6 bases). This CDR3 is 13 amino acids long. The V end was cut by 4 bases, the J end by 0 bases, with 9 bases between. Germline values: CDR1 GKSSPN, CDR2 SITVG. The part of the CDR3 DNA that was read is TGTGCCTGGATAGGGACAACAAACTCC. It yields the protein CAWIGTTNS. The whole CDR3 sequence is CAWIGTTNSDYTF.

This clone was seen ten or more times. The genes and germline here are from mouse. The observed sequence ends 4 residues before the CDR3 terminus, with the missing tail filled in from the germline J gene. This rearrangement joins TRBV13-3 to TRBJ2-2; 7 bases match TRBD1. Trimming at V came to 6 bases and at J to 0 bases, leaving 2 bases not matched to a gene. There are 14 residues in the CDR3. Per the germline V gene, CDR1 is NNHDY and CDR2 is SYVADS. The part of the CDR3 DNA that was read is TGTGCCAGCACCGGGACAGCAAACACCGGG. Protein product: CASTGTANTG. The whole CDR3 sequence reads CASTGTANTGQLYF.

Turning to this clone: Mouse gene names apply. The read terminates 4 residues before the CDR3 end, so the remaining end is supplied by the germline J gene. The genes are TRBV1 and TRBJ2-5; D unresolved. Germline V lookup: CDR1 NSQYPW, CDR2 LRSPGD (reference sequence). CDR3 size: 14 residues. V gave up 5 bases and J gave up 1 base, with 10 bases separating them. The CDR3 spells CTCSPPNYQDTQYF. The DNA read from the CDR3 is TGCACCTGCAGTCCCCCCAACTACCAAGAC.

This clone was seen ten or more times. Mouse names are used for the genes. The read ends 4 residues before the CDR3 terminus; that terminus is restored from the germline J gene. The same CDR3 is also encoded by other DNA sequences in this sample. This sequence joins TRBV1 and TRBJ1-2; 9 bases are shared with TRBD1. V was pared by 3 bases and J by 2 bases, with 1 base of the junction left unmatched. There are 14 residues in the CDR3. Germline lookup yields CDR1 NSQYPW and CDR2 LRSPGD (reference sequence). The sequenced part of the CDR3 DNA is TGCACCTGCAGTGCGGGGACAGGGAACTCC. It codes for CTCSAGTGNS. In full, the CDR3 reads CTCSAGTGNSDYTF.

This clone was detected a few times. Any gene name here is a mouse gene name. The read ends 3 residues early relative to the CDR3; the germline J gene fills the gap. The chain carries TRBV19 and TRBJ1-6; D may be TRBD1 (6 bases). TRBJ1-6 counts as an open reading frame of uncertain function. The germline gives CDR1 FNHDT, CDR2 SITEND (reference sequence). The CDR3 consists of 15 residues. Between the trimmed V and J ends, which lost 2 bases and 4 bases, there was a span of 10 bases. The CDR3 DNA, read in part, is TGTGCCAGCAGTATGGCCGACAGGTATAATTCGCCC. The encoded protein is CASSMADRYNSP. The entire CDR3 is CASSMADRYNSPLYF.

With regard to this clone: Genes here carry mouse names. The read falls 4 residues short of the CDR3 end, and the missing part is taken from the germline J gene. The rearrangement links TRBV13-2 to TRBJ1-2; 7 positions match TRBD1. The CDR3 runs 14 residues. The germline V gene has CDR1 NNHNN and CDR2 SYGAGS (reference sequence). Trimming took 5 bases from V and 0 from J; bases not matched to a gene: 4. CDR3: CASGRGQTNSDYTF. CDR3 bases read: TGTGCCAGCGGGAGGGGACAGACAAACTCC.